This entry is about one TCR beta chain. These data belong to a study of blood T cell repertoires in COVID-19. Looking at the study overall: Samples of COVID-19 (acute and convalescent) were obtained from the United States, Italy and Spain.

Source study methods: Cell counts per sample came from amplifying reference gene primers. Clones were read by immunoSEQ multiplex PCR, and TCRdb kept only the in-frame ones, dropping some. V, J and clone size reflect that table, while D and trimming were determined from the DNA. This table holds approximately 140,000 clones, about 83% found once. The CDR3 has 15 amino acids. The V end was cut by 4 bases, the J end by 0 bases, with 13 bases between. Germline loops: CDR1 MNHEY, CDR2 SMNVEV (reference sequence). One Seattle source followed patients from active infection through their disease course. The chain combines TRBV27 with TRBJ2-7, with D possibly being TRBD2 (5 bases). What was sequenced was peripheral blood. The clonotype comes from a man aged 25-45 years with COVID-19, enrolled during active disease. CDR3 DNA: TGTGCCAGCAGTTCCGGAGGCGGAAGCTCCTACGAGCAGTACTTC. Encoded protein: CASSSGGGSSYEQYF.